These 5 T cell receptor beta chains were all obtained from the same sample, sequenced in a study of siplizumab effects on memory and regulatory T cells (dated by TCRdb to the late 2010s). The library relied on the immunoSEQ multiplex PCR assay. TCRdb re-hosts the immuneACCESS table, in-frame sequences only. Its copies lack some clones; in the studies checked, an unresolved V gene accounts for under half of them, and the cause for the rest is not known. The sample table holds around 95,000 clones, of which approximately 94% were seen once. The biggest ten clones account for over 1% of the sample. The sample consisted of non-Treg CD4+ T cells sorted from blood. Interpreted using the paper, the cell subset or site label stands for: FACS-sorted unstimulated CD4+ non-regulatory T cells. The receptors derive from a human donor in good health.

Worth noting for this clone: At one boundary the junction diverges from the germline segment, which might be a read error. The V call is TRBV28, the J call TRBJ1-5, with D possibly being TRBD1 (5 bases). This CDR3 is 13 amino acids long. Germline-derived CDR1 and CDR2 are MDHEN and SYDVKM. CDR3 amino acids: CAGSYGGVQPQHF. The CDR3 DNA reads as TGTGCCGGCAGCTACGGGGGGGTCCAGCCCCAGCATTTT.

The chain has TRBV21-1 and TRBJ2-1; no check of the table's D call, TRBD1, against the DNA was made. TRBV21-1 constitutes a pseudogene. The length of the CDR3 is 20 residues. The CDR3 coding sequence is TGTGCCAGCAGCAAAAGGGGAGGGGACAGGGGCTCGAGCTCCTACAATGAGCAGTTCTTC. It encodes CASSKRGGDRGSSSYNEQFF.

The genes are TRBV2 and TRBJ2-6, with D perhaps matching TRBD2 (6 bases). Germline V gene sequence: CDR1 SNHLY, CDR2 FYNNEI. The CDR3 covers 16 residues. V was cut by 7 bases and J by 4 bases, with 17 bases left in between. Here the CDR3 DNA reads TGTGCCAGCAAGTCGGGACTCTCCGGAGGGGCCAACGTCCTGACTTTC. This sequence encodes CASKSGLSGGANVLTF.

This clone was found once. CDR3 amino acids: CASSGFRQGTVGNTIYF. In DNA, the CDR3 is TGTGCCAGCAGTGGATTCCGACAGGGGACGGTTGGAAACACCATATATTTT. The chain has TRBV25-1 and TRBJ1-3; 8 bases agree with TRBD1. V shed 4 bases and J 3 bases; nucleotides not matched to a gene: 11. The CDR3 has 17 amino acids. Germline V gene sequence: CDR1 MGHDK, CDR2 SYGVNS. The full variable domain, with the rest looked up from reference TRBV25-1 and TRBJ1-3, is EADIYQTPRYLVIGTGKKITLECSQTMGHDKMYWYQQDPGMELHLIHYSYGVNSTEKGDLSSESTVSRIRTEHFPLTLESARPSHTSQYLCASSGFRQGTVGNTIYFGEGSWLTVV.

The chain is built from TRBV27 and TRBJ2-4, with 7 bases matching TRBD1. The CDR3 has 13 amino acids. V gave up 5 bases and J gave up 16 bases; unmatched junction bases: 14. Germline V gene lookup returns CDR1 MNHEY and CDR2 SMNVEV (reference sequence). The CDR3 bases are TGTGCCAGCAGTAACCCGGGACAGCTCTATCGATACTTC. This encodes CASSNPGQLYRYF.